The 6 T cell receptor beta chains reported below all come from one sample, sequenced in a study of regulatory T cells in long-lasting Graves disease. The time point: persistent/refractory GD, antithyroid drugs over 5 years with positive TRAb. After RNA was extracted from PBMCs, the TCR library was made from it. The TCR beta library used iRepertoire HTBI primers with Arm-PCR amplification of CDR3. TCRdb ran MiXCR on the multiplex PCR reads and lists one entry per CDR3 protein. Here the sample spans 500,000 to 800,000 distinct CDR3 sequences, around 30% being singletons. The specimen comprised peripheral blood mononuclear cells (PBMCs), sampled when the disease was refractory, from a patient treated with antithyroid drugs. The receptors originated from a female donor with Graves disease.

This clonotype was counted a few times. The CDR3 DNA follows: TGTGCCAGCAGTTTTTCCTTCAGGGGTAGTTTCAATCAGCCCCAGCATTTT. Protein product: CASSFSFRGSFNQPQHF. The chain joins TRBV27 to TRBJ1-5, with D possibly TRBD1 on 6 matching bases. The V end lost 3 bases, the J end lost 3 bases, and 18 bases lay between the germline ends. The CDR3 length is 17 residues. The V gene's germline CDR1 is MNHEY and CDR2 SMNVEV (reference sequence).

The chain combines TRBV5-1 with TRBJ1-2; maybe TRBD1 (6 bases). The CDR3 runs 14 residues. From germline, CDR1 is SGHRS and CDR2 YFSETQ. V shed 0 bases and J shed 8 bases, with 14 bases lying between them. CDR3 in amino acids: CASSLEAQGWGYTF. CDR3 nucleotides: TGCGCCAGCAGCTTGGAGGCACAGGGCTGGGGCTACACCTTC.

The table lists this clonotype with many counts. CDR3 in amino acids: CASSSPGQGDQPQHF. The CDR3 DNA is TGTGCCAGCAGTTCCCCGGGACAGGGGGATCAGCCCCAGCATTTT. V is TRBV28 and J is TRBJ1-5; 11 positions agree with TRBD1. The CDR3 is 15 amino acids. In germline, CDR1 is MDHEN, CDR2 SYDVKM. The ends lost 4 bases at V and 5 bases at J; junction bases unmatched: 4.

The rearrangement joins TRBV18 to TRBJ1-1, with D tentatively TRBD1 (6 bases). This CDR3 comprises 12 residues. The germline V gene encodes CDR1 KGHSH and CDR2 LQKENI. Trimming took off 6 bases at V and 7 bases at J, with 12 bases between the two ends. The CDR3 DNA sequence: TGTGCCAGCTCCAAACAGGGCGGTGAAGCTTTCTTT. Translating gives CASSKQGGEAFF.

The chain employs TRBV11-2 and TRBJ1-5; D gene ambiguous. This CDR3 is 14 amino acids long. Germline loops: CDR1 SGHAT, CDR2 FQNNGV. The V gene lost 0 bases and the J gene lost 6 bases, with 9 bases spanning the gap. CDR3 coding DNA: TGTGCCAGCAGCTTAGACCCCCCGGGTCAGCCCCAGCATTTT. Amino acid sequence: CASSLDPPGQPQHF.

This clonotype showed up just a few times. This chain connects TRBV2 to TRBJ2-3, with D hard to call. V was pared by 7 bases and J by 7 bases, with 9 bases between. CDR3 length: 11 amino acids. Germline CDR1 reads SNHLY; CDR2 reads FYNNEI. The CDR3 DNA is TGTGCCAGCACCTACGGAAATACGCAGTATTTT. Its translation is CASTYGNTQYF.